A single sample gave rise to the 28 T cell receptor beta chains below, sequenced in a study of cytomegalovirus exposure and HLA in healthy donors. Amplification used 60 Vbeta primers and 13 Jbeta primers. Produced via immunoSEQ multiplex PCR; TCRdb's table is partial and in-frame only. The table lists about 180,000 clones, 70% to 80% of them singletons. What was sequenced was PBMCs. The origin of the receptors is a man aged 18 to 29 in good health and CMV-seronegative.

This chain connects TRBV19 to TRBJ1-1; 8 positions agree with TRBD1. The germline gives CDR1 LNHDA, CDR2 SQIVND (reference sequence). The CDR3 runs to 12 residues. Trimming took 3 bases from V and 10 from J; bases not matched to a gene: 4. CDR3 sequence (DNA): TGTGCCAGTAGTATCGACAGGGGCCGAGCTTTCTTT. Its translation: CASSIDRGRAFF.

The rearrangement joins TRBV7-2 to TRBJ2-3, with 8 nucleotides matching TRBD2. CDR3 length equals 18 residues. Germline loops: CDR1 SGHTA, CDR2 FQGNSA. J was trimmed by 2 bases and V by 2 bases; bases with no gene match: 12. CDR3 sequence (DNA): TGTGCCAGCAGCTTAAACGCAGCGGGGGCTACAATCACAGATACGCAGTATTTT. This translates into CASSLNAAGATITDTQYF.

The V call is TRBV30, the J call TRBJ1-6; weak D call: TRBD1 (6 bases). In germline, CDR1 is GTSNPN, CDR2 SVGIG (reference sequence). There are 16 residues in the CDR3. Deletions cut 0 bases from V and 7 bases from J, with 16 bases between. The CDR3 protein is CAWSVGGPLSNSPLHF. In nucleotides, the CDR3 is TGTGCCTGGAGTGTAGGGGGTCCCCTCTCGAATTCACCCCTCCACTTT.

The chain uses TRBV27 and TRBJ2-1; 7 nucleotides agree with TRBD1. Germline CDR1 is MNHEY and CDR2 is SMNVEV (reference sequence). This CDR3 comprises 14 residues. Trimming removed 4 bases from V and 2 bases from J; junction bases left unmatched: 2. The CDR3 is CASSWGTAYNEQFF. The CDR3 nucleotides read TGTGCCAGCAGTTGGGGGACAGCCTACAATGAGCAGTTCTTC.

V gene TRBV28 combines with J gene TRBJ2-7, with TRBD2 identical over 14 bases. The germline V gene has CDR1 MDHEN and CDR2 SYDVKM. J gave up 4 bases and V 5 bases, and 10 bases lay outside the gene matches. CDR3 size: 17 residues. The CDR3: CASSRSGTSGSKYEQYF. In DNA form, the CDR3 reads TGTGCCAGCAGTCGAAGCGGGACTAGCGGGAGTAAGTACGAGCAGTACTTC.

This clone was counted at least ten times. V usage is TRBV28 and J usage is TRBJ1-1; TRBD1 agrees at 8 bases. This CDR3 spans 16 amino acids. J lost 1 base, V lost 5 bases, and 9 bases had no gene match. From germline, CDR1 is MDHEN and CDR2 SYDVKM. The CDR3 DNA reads TGTGCCAGCAGTGACGACAGGGGAGGAAAGAACACTGAAGCTTTCTTT. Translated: CASSDDRGGKNTEAFF.

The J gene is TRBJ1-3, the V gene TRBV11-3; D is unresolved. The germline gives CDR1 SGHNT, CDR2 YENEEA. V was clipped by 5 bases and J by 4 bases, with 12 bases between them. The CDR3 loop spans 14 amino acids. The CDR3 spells CASSRGDQGNTIYF. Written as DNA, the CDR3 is TGTGCCAGCAGCCGCGGAGACCAAGGAAACACCATATATTTT.

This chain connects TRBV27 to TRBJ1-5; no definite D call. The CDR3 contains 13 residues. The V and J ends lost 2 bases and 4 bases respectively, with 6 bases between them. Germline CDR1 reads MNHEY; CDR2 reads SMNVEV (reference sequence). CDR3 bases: TGTGCCAGCAGTTTAAGTCAGAATCAGCCCCAGCATTTT. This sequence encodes CASSLSQNQPQHF.

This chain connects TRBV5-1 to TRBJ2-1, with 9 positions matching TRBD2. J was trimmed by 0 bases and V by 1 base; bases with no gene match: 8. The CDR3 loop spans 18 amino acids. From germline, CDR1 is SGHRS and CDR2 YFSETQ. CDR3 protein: CASSLLAISGSSYNEQFF. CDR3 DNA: TGCGCCAGCAGCTTGCTGGCCATTAGCGGGAGCTCCTACAATGAGCAGTTCTTC.

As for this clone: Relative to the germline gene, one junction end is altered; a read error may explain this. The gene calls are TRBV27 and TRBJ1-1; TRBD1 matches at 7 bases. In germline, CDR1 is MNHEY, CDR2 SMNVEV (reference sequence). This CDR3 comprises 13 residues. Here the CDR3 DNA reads TGTGCCAGCAGTTTGCAGGGGGGTTTCGGAGCTCTCTTT. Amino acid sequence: CASSLQGGFGALF.

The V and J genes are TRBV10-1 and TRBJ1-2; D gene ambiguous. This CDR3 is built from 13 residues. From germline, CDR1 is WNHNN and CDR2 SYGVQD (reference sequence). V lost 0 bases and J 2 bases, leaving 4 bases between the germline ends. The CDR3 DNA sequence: TGCGCCAGCAGTGAGTCCCCGAACTATGGCTACACCTTC. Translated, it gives CASSESPNYGYTF.

The CDR3 region is CASSTGGNEQYF. CDR3 DNA sequence: TGTGCCAGCAGCACAGGGGGTAATGAGCAGTACTTC. This chain joins TRBV7-9 and TRBJ2-7, with 8 positions matching TRBD1. V lost 5 bases, J lost 7 bases, and 4 bases stayed unmatched. The germline gives CDR1 SEHNR, CDR2 FQNEAQ (reference sequence). The CDR3 is 12 amino acids.

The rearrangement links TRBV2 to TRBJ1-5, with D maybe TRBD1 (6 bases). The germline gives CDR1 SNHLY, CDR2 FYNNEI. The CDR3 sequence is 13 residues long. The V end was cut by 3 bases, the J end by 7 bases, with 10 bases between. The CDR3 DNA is TGTGCCAGCAGTGACCCAGGGGCGCAGCCCCAGCATTTT. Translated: CASSDPGAQPQHF.

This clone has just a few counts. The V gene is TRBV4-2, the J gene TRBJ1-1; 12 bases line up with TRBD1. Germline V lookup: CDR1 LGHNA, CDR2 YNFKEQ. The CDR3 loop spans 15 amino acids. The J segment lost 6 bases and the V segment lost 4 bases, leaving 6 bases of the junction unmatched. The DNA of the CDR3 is TGTGCCAGCAGCCGAGACGGGACAGGGGGCCCTGAAGCTTTCTTT. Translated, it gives CASSRDGTGGPEAFF.

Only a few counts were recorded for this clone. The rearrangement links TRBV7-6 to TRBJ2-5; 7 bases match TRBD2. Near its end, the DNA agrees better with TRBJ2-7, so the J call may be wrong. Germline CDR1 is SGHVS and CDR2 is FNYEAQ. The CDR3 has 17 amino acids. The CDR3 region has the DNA TGTGCCAGCAGCTCAACCCCTGGGGGGGACCCACACTGCGAGCAGTACTTC. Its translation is CASSSTPGGDPHCEQYF.

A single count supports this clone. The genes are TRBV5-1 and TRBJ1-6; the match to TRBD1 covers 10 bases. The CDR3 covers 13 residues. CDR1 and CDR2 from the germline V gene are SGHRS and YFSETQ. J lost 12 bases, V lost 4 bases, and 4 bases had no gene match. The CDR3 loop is CASSLDRGQPLHF. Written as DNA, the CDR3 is TGCGCCAGCAGCCTAGACAGGGGGCAACCCCTCCACTTT.

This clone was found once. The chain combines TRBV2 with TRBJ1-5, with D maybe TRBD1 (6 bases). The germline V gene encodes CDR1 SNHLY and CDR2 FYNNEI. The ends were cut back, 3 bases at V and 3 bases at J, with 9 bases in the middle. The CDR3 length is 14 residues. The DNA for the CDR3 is TGTGCCAGCAGTGACAGGGGTCCCAATCAGCCCCAGCATTTT. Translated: CASSDRGPNQPQHF.

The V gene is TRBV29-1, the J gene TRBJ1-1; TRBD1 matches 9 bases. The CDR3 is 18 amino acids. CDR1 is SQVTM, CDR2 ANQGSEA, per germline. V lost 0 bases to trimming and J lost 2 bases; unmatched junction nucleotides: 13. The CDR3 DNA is TGCAGCGTTGAAGAAAGGACAGGGGTGGCATCGCGTAACACTGAAGCTTTCTTT. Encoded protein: CSVEERTGVASRNTEAFF.

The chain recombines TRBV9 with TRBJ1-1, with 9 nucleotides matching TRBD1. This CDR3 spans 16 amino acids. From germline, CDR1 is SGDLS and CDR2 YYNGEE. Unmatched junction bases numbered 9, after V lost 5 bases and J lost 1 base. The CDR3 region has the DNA TGTGCCAGCAGGGGAAGGGGGGGACAGGGGAACACTGAAGCTTTCTTT. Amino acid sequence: CASRGRGGQGNTEAFF.

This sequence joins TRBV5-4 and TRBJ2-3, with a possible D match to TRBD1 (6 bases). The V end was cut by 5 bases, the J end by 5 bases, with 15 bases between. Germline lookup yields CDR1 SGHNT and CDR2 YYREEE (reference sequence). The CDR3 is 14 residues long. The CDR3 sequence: CASSTGFRGDTQYF. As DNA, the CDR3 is TGTGCCAGCAGTACGGGGTTCAGGGGAGATACGCAGTATTTT.

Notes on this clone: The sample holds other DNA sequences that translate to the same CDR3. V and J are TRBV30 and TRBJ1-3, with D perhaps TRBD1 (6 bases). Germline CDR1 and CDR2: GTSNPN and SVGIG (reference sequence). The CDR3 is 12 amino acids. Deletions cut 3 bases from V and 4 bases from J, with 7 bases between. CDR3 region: CAWSDRGNTIYF. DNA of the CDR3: TGTGCCTGGAGCGACAGGGGAAACACCATATATTTT.

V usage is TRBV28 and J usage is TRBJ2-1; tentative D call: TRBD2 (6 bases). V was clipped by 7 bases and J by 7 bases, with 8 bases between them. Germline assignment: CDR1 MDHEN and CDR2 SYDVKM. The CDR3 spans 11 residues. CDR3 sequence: CASKEGNEQFF. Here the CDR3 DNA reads TGTGCCAGCAAGGAGGGGAATGAGCAGTTCTTC.

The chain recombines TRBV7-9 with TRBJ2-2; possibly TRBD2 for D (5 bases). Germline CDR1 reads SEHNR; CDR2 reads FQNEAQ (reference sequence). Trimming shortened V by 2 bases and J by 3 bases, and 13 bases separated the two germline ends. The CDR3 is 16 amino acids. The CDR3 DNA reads TGTGCCAGCAGCTTAAGTTGGCGGGTCTACACCGGGGAGCTGTTTTTT. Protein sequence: CASSLSWRVYTGELFF.

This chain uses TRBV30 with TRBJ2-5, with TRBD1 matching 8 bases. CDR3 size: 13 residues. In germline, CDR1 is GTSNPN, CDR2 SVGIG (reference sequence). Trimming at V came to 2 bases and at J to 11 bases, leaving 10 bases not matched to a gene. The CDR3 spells CAWSNSGGEGQYF. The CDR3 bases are TGTGCCTGGAGTAACTCAGGGGGCGAAGGGCAGTACTTC. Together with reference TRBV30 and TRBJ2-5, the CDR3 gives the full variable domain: SQTIHQWPATLVQPVGSPLSLECTVEGTSNPNLYWYRQAAGRGLQLLFYSVGIGQISSEVPQNLSASRPQDRQFILSSKKLLLSDSGFYLCAWSNSGGEGQYFGPGTRLLVL.

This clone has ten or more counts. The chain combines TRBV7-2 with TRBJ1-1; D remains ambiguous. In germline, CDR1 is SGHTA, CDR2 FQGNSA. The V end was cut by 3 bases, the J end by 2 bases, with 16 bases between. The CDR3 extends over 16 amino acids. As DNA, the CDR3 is TGTGCCAGCAGCTTCGGAAGAGGAGCGTTAAACACTGAAGCTTTCTTT. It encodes CASSFGRGALNTEAFF.

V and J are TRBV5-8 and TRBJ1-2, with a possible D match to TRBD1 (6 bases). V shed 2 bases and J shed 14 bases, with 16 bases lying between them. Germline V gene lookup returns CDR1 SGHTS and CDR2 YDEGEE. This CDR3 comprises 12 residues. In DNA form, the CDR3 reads TGTGCCAGCAGCTTTCGAAGCGGGGGCTGTACCTTC. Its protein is CASSFRSGGCTF.

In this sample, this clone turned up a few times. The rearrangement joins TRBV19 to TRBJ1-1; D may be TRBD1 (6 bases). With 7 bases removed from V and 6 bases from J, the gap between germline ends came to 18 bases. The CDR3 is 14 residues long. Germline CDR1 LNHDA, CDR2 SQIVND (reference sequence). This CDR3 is CASTHRARLSEAFF. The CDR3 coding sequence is TGTGCCAGTACTCACAGGGCACGACTCTCTGAAGCTTTCTTT.

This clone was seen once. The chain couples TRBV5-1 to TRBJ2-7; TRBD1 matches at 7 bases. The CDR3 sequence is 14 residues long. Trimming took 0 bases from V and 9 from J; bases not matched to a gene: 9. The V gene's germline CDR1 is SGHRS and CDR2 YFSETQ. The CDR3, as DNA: TGCGCCAGCAGCTTGGGGGTACAGGGGATGTCGCAGTACTTC. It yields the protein CASSLGVQGMSQYF.